This is a list of T cell receptor beta chains from one sample in a study of shared clonotypes between healthy human individuals. The data were produced by immunoSEQ multiplex PCR, yet TCRdb's version contains in-frame clones alone and is incomplete. The sample lists about 1.1 million clones; approximately 80% were seen once. Sequencing was done on a sample of memory CD4+ T cells from PBMCs. Receptor source: a young man in good health. Some clones in this sample may be carry-over from other donors' samples. Each CDR3 is given with its conserved first and last residue. A D gene is named only where the DNA matches it firmly. Clone sizes are given selectively: once, few, many, or a class where the clone is expanded.

J,size,D,V,DNA,CDR3
TRBJ2-7,.,.,TRBV5-6,TGTGCCAGCAGCTTTTCCGGGACACGCTACGAGCAGTACTTC,CASSFSGTRYEQYF
TRBJ2-1,once,.,TRBV11-2,TGTGCCAGCAGCTTAGGTTACTCCTACAATGAGCAGTTCTTC,CASSLGYSYNEQFF
TRBJ2-2,.,.,TRBV6-5,TGTGCCAGCAGTTACTCTATTGTCGGCGGGGAGCTGTTTTTT,CASSYSIVGGELFF
TRBJ1-2,.,.,TRBV6-1,TGTGCCAGCAGTGAATCCCTGCGCCCTTCCTATGGCTACACCTTC,CASSESLRPSYGYTF
TRBJ1-4,.,.,TRBV28,TGTGCCAGCAGTTCTGCGGACAGAGCTAATGAAAAACTGTTTTTT,CASSSADRANEKLFF
TRBJ2-3,.,TRBD1,TRBV9,TGTGCCAGCAGCATTCGGACAGGGGGCGTGCATACGCAGTATTTT,CASSIRTGGVHTQYF
TRBJ1-1,.,.,TRBV7-8,TGTGCCAGCAGCTTAGCGCGGCCTCAAGGGGGGACTGAAGCTTTCTTT,CASSLARPQGGTEAFF
TRBJ1-2,.,.,TRBV28,TGTGCCAGCAGCCCCCCCGGCTATGGCTACACCTTC,CASSPPGYGYTF
TRBJ2-3,.,.,TRBV28,TGTGCCAGCAGAGCTTTAGACTCTCTAGATACGCAGTATTTT,CASRALDSLDTQYF
TRBJ2-1,.,TRBD2,TRBV5-6,TGTGCCAGCAGCTTGCTAGCGGTTTACAATGAGCAGTTCTTC,CASSLLAVYNEQFF
TRBJ2-4,.,.,TRBV15,TGTGCCACCAGCAGAGGGAAGATAGCCAAAAACATTCAGTACTTC,CATSRGKIAKNIQYF
TRBJ2-2,.,TRBD2,TRBV4-2,TGTGCCAGCAGCCAAAGTCCTAGCGGATTTACCGGGGAGCTGTTTTTT,CASSQSPSGFTGELFF
TRBJ1-6,.,.,TRBV7-9,TGTGCCAGCAGTCCCAGCCGAGATTCACCCCTCCACTTT,CASSPSRDSPLHF
TRBJ1-3,.,.,TRBV5-1,TGCGCCAGCAGCTCCGACAGTTTCAGCTCTGGAAACACCATATATTTT,CASSSDSFSSGNTIYF
TRBJ2-3,.,TRBD2,TRBV6-6,TGTGCCAGCAGTTCGACTAGCGGGAGGGCCCCAGATACGCAGTATTTT,CASSSTSGRAPDTQYF
TRBJ1-3,.,TRBD1,TRBV7-2,TGTGCCAGCAGCTTGGGGAGGGACAGGGTTTCAAACACCATATATTTT,CASSLGRDRVSNTIYF
TRBJ2-1,.,TRBD2,TRBV11-3,TGTGCCAGCAGCCCCCTCTCCGCTAGCGGGGGTTACAATGAGCAGTTCTTC,CASSPLSASGGYNEQFF
TRBJ2-2,.,.,TRBV7-3,TGTGCCAGCAGCTCCCGCCGGGGTAGTAACACCGGGGAGCTGTTTTTT,CASSSRRGSNTGELFF
TRBJ1-4,.,.,TRBV19,TGTGCCAGTAGTACAACGGGGCAGGGGAATGAAAAACTGTTTTTT,CASSTTGQGNEKLFF
TRBJ2-1,.,.,TRBV30,TGTGCCTGGAGTGTACTTTACAATGAGCAGTTCTTC,CAWSVLYNEQFF
TRBJ1-5,.,TRBD1,TRBV30,TGTGCCTTCGACAGGGAAAGCAATCAGCCCCAGCATTTT,CAFDRESNQPQHF
TRBJ2-7,.,.,TRBV28,TGTGCCAGCAGTTTTAGGGTGGGCAGGGCGACGGGGGAGCAGTACTTC,CASSFRVGRATGEQYF
TRBJ2-2,few,.,TRBV11-2,TGTGCCAGCAGCTCTGACCGGGACCGCAACACCGGGGAGCTGTTTTTT,CASSSDRDRNTGELFF
TRBJ2-7,.,.,TRBV2,TGTGCCAGCAGTGGACAATTAGCATCCTACGAGCAGTACTTC,CASSGQLASYEQYF
TRBJ2-5,few,TRBD1,TRBV5-1,TGCGCCAGCAGCTTGGGACAGGGGTTTGAAGAGACCCAGTACTTC,CASSLGQGFEETQYF